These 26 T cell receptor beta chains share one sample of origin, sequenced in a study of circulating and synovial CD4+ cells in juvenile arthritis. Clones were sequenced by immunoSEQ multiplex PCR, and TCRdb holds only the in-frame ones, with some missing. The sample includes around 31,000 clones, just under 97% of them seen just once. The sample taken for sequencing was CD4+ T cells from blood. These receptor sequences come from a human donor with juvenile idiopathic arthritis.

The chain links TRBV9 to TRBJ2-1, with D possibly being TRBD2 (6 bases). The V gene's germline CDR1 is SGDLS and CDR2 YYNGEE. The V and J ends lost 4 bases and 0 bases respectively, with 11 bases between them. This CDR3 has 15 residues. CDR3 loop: CASSLGRSSYNEQFF. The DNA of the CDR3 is TGTGCCAGCAGCCTGGGGAGGAGCTCCTACAATGAGCAGTTCTTC.

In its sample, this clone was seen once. The CDR3 sequence: CASSVGPLARGYTF. In DNA, the CDR3 is TGTGCCAGCAGTGTTGGGCCCCTAGCCCGTGGCTACACCTTC. The chain has TRBV2 and TRBJ1-2; D call uncertain. Per germline, CDR1 SNHLY and CDR2 FYNNEI. V was pared by 4 bases and J by 7 bases, with 16 bases between. The CDR3 has 14 residues.

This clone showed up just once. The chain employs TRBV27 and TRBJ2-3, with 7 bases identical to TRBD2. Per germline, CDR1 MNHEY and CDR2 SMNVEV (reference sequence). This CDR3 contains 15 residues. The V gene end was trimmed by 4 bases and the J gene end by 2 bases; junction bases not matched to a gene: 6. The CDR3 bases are TGTGCCAGCAGTTATCTAGCGGCTCCCACAGATACGCAGTATTTT. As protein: CASSYLAAPTDTQYF.

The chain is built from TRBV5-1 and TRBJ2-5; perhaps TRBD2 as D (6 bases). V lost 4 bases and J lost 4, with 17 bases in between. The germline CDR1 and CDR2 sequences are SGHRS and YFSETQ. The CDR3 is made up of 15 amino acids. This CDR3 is CASSPDGTLGETQYF. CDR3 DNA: TGCGCCAGCAGCCCCGACGGGACTTTGGGAGAGACCCAGTACTTC. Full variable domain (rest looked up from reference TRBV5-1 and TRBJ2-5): KAGVTQTPRYLIKTRGQQVTLSCSPISGHRSVSWYQQTPGQGLQFLFEYFSETQRNKGNFPGRFSGRQFSNSRSEMNVSTLELGDSALYLCASSPDGTLGETQYFGPGTRLLVL.

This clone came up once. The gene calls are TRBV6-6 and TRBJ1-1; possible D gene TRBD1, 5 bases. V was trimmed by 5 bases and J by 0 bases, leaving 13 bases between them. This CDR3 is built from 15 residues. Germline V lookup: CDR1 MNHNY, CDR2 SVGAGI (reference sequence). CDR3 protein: CASSDPGDLNTEAFF. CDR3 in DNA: TGTGCCAGCAGTGACCCGGGGGACCTGAACACTGAAGCTTTCTTT.

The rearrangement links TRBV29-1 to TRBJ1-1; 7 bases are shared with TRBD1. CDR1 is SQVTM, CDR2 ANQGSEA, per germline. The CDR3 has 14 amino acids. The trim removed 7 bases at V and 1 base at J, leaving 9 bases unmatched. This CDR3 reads CSATGGQTNTEAFF. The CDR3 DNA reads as TGCAGCGCCACCGGGGGACAGACGAACACTGAAGCTTTCTTT.

The CDR3 bases are TGTGCCAGCAGCTTCGGGGGGGTCAGCTATGGCTACACCTTC. Its protein is CASSFGGVSYGYTF. The chain has TRBV5-4 and TRBJ1-2, with a possible D match to TRBD1 (5 bases). Trimming removed 2 bases from V and 4 bases from J, with 12 bases in between. Germline assignment: CDR1 SGHNT and CDR2 YYREEE (reference sequence). The CDR3 has 14 residues.

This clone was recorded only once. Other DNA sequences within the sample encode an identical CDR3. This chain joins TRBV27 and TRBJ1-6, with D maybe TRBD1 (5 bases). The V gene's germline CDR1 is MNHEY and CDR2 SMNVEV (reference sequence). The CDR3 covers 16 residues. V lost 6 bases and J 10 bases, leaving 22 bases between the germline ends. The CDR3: CASRREGQGGSSPLHF. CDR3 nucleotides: TGTGCCAGCAGGCGAGAAGGGCAGGGAGGTAGCTCACCCCTCCACTTT.

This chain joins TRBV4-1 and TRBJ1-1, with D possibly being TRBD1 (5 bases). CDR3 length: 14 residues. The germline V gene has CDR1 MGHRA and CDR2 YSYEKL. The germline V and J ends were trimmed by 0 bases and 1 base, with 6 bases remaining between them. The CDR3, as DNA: TGCGCCAGCAGCCAAGATCAGGGGAACACTGAAGCTTTCTTT. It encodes CASSQDQGNTEAFF.

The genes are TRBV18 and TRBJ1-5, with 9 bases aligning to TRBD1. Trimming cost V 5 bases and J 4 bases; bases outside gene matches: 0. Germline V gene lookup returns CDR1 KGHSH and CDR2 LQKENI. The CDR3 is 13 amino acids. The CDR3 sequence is CASSGQGNQPQHF. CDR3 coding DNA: TGTGCCAGCTCAGGACAGGGGAATCAGCCCCAGCATTTT.

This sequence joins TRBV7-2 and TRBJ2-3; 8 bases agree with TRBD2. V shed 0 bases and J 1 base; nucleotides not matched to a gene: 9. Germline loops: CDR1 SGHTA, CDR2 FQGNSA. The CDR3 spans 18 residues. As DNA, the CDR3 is TGTGCCAGCAGCTTAGCGCTCGGGGGGGGCCTAGGCACAGATACGCAGTATTTT. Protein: CASSLALGGGLGTDTQYF.

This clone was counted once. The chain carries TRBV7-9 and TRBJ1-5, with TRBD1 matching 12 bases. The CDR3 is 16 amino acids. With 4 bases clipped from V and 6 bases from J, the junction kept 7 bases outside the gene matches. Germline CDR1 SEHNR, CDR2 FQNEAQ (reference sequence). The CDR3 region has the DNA TGTGCCAGCAGCTGGGGGGGACAGGGGGCGGGTCAGCCCCAGCATTTT. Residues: CASSWGGQGAGQPQHF.

The CDR3 spells CASSQPGQGAGTEAFF. The CDR3 nucleotides are TGCGCCAGCAGCCAACCGGGACAGGGGGCTGGTACTGAAGCTTTCTTT. The rearrangement joins TRBV4-1 to TRBJ1-1; 12 bases are a match to TRBD1. Germline V gene lookup returns CDR1 MGHRA and CDR2 YSYEKL. CDR3 size: 16 residues. The J segment lost 5 bases and the V segment lost 2 bases, leaving 6 bases of the junction unmatched.

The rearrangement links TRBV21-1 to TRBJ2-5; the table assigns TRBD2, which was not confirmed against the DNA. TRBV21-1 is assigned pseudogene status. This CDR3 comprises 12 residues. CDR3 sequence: CARRGVLETQYF. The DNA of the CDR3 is TGTGCCCGACGGGGGGTTTTGGAGACCCAGTACTTC.

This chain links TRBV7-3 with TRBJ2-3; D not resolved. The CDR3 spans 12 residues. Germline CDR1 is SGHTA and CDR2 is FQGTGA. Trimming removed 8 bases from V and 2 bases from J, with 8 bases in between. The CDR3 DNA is TGTGCCAGCGGGCATTCCACAGATACGCAGTATTTT. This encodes CASGHSTDTQYF.

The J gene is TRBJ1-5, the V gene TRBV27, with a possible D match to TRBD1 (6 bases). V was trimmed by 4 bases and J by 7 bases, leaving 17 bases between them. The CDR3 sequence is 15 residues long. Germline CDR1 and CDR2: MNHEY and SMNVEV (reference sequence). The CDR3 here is CASSWGSGGEQPQHF. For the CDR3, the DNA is TGTGCCAGCAGTTGGGGATCGGGGGGCGAGCAGCCCCAGCATTTT.

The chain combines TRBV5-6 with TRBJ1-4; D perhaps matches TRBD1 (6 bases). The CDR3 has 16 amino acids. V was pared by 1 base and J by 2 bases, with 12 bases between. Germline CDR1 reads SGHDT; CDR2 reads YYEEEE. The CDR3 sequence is CASSLQGLLTNEKLFF. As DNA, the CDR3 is TGTGCCAGCAGCTTGCAGGGGCTGCTTACTAATGAAAAACTGTTTTTT.

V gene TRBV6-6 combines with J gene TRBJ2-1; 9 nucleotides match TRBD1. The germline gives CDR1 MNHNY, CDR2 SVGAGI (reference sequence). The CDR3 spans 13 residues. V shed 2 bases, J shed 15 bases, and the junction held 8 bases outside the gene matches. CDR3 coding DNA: TGTGCCAGCAGTTACCCGGACAGGGGATCGGGGTTCTTC. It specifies CASSYPDRGSGFF.

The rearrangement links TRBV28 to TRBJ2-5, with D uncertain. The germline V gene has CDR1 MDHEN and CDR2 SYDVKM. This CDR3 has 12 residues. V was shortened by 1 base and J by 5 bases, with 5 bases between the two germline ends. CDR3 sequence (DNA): TGTGCCAGCAGTTTATCTATGGAGACCCAGTACTTC. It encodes CASSLSMETQYF.

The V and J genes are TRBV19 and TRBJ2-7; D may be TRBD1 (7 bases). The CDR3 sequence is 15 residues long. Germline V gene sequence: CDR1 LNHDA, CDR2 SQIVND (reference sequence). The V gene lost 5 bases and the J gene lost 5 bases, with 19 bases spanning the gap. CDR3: CASSPLGGTANEQYF. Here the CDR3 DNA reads TGTGCCAGTAGTCCGCTCGGAGGGACAGCAAACGAGCAGTACTTC.

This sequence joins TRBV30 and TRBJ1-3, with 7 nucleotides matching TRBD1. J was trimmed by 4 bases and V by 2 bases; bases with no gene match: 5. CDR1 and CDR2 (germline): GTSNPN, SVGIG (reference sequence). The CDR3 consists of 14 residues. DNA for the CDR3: TGTGCCTGGAGTAGACAGGGATCGGGAAACACCATATATTTT. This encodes CAWSRQGSGNTIYF.

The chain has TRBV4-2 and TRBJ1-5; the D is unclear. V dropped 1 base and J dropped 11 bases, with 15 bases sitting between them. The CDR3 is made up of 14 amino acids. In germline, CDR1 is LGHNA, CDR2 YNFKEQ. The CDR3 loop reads CASSQGEGPMSQHF. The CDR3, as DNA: TGTGCCAGCAGCCAAGGGGAGGGTCCAATGTCCCAGCATTTT.

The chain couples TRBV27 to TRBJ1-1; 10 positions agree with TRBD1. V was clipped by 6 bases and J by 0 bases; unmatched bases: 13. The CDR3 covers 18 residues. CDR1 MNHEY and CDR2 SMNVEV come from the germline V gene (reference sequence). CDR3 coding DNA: TGTGCCAGCAGGCCCAGGACAGGGGGGTTGATCCTGAACACTGAAGCTTTCTTT. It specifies CASRPRTGGLILNTEAFF.

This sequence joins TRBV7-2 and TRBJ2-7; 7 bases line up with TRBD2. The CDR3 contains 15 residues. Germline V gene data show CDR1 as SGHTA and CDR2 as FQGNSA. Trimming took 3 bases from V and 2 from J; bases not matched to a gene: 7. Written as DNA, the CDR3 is TGTGCCAGCAGCTTGCAGAGCGGGGTCACCTACGAGCAGTACTTC. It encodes CASSLQSGVTYEQYF.

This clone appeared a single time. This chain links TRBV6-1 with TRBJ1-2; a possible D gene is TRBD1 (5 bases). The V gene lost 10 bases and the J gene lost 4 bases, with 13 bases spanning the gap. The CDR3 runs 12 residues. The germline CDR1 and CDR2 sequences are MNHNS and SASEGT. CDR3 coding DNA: TGTGCCACTCGGGGGGGTCTCTATGGCTACACCTTC. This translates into CATRGGLYGYTF.

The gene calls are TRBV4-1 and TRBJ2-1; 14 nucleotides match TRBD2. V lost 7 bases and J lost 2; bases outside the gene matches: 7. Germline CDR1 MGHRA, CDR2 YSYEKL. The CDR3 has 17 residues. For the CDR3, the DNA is TGCGCCAGCACCGGGACTAGCGGGAGAAACACCTACAATGAGCAGTTCTTC. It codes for CASTGTSGRNTYNEQFF.